This is a list of T cell receptor beta chains from one sample in a study of T-cell reconstitution after alpha-beta-depleted transplantation in children. MiXCR, run by TCRdb on the PCR reads, gives a single entry per CDR3 protein. The table shows roughly 420,000 distinct CDR3 sequences, with 15% to 20% occurring only once. The sample was PBMCs, mostly from graft donor cells, taken 360 days after TCRalphabeta/CD19-depleted stem cell transplant. The receptors were sampled from a boy under two years old who had a stem cell transplant for Wiskott-Aldrich syndrome, so the T cells may come from the graft donor. Each CDR3 is given with its conserved first and last residue. A D gene is named only where the DNA matches it firmly. The size field is filled for only some rows; it gives once, few, many or a size class.

v_gene	j_gene	d_gene	len	abundance	CDR3nt	CDR3aa
TRBV20-1	TRBJ2-7	-	12	-	TGCAGTGCTGACGACTCCATCTACGAGCAGTACTTC	CSADDSIYEQYF
TRBV24-1	TRBJ1-2	-	13	-	TGTGCCACCGAAACGCGGGAGGGAGTTGGCTACACCTTC	CATETREGVGYTF
TRBV30	TRBJ1-2	TRBD1	11	-	TGTGCCTGTAGACAGGGGAATGGCTACACCTTC	CACRQGNGYTF
TRBV24-1	TRBJ2-1	TRBD2	15	-	TGTGCCACCAGTGGAACTAGCGGGAGATCCGGTGAGCAGTTCTTC	CATSGTSGRSGEQFF
TRBV5-1	TRBJ1-1	-	14	-	TGCGCCAGCAGCTTAAAGAATATGAACACTGAAGCTTTCTTT	CASSLKNMNTEAFF
TRBV6-1	TRBJ2-2	-	13	-	TGTGCCAGCAGAACTCAGGGGACCGGGGAGCTGTTTTTT	CASRTQGTGELFF
TRBV12-3/TRBV12-4	TRBJ2-2	TRBD2	18	-	TGTGCCAGCAGACATGGGACTAGCGGGAAGTCGAACACCGGGGAGCTGTTTTTT	CASRHGTSGKSNTGELFF
TRBV6-5	TRBJ2-7	-	15	few	TGTGCCAGCAGTTACTCTTGGGCTAGCTCCTACGAGCAGTACTTC	CASSYSWASSYEQYF
TRBV5-6	TRBJ2-6	-	17	-	TGTGCCAGCAACTTACTCGATGGACCCTCTGGGGCCAACGTCCTGACTTTC	CASNLLDGPSGANVLTF
TRBV6-5	TRBJ2-1	TRBD2	18	-	TGTGCCACCCCTTTATTGTATCCCCTAGCGGGGGGCCGGGATGAGCAGTTCTTC	CATPLLYPLAGGRDEQFF
TRBV7-8	TRBJ2-1	-	16	few	TGTGCCAGCAGCTTAAGGAACATCCTGGACTACAATGAGCAGTTCTTC	CASSLRNILDYNEQFF
TRBV29-1	TRBJ2-3	-	13	-	TGCAGCGCCGAGTCAGCGGTCACAGATACGCAGTATTTT	CSAESAVTDTQYF
TRBV10-3	TRBJ2-7	-	13	-	TGTGCCATCAGACCCCCGGGTTCCTACGAGCAGTACTTC	CAIRPPGSYEQYF
TRBV5-1	TRBJ2-7	TRBD1	14	once	TGCGCCAGCCGCCTGGACAGGGCTATTTCCGAGCAGTACTTC	CASRLDRAISEQYF
TRBV24-1	TRBJ2-2	-	14	few	TGTGCCACCAGTGGAGTCCTCAGCACCGGGGAGCTGTTTTTT	CATSGVLSTGELFF
TRBV29-1	TRBJ2-1	TRBD2	12	-	TGCAGCGTTGAAGGGGGGGGGAGTGAGCAGTTCTTC	CSVEGGGSEQFF
TRBV7-2	TRBJ2-5	-	14	-	TGTGCCAGCAGCTTATTCCTCTTACAAGAGACCCAGTACTTC	CASSLFLLQETQYF
TRBV20-1	TRBJ1-1	-	10	-	TGCAGTGCTAGTAGCCCGGGAGCTTTCTTT	CSASSPGAFF
TRBV11-1	TRBJ2-5	TRBD1	17	-	TGTGCCAGCAACCCCGCGCAGGGACAGGACCTCCAAGAGACCCAGTACTTC	CASNPAQGQDLQETQYF
TRBV3-1	TRBJ2-6	-	17	-	TGTGCCAGCAGCCAAGATCTCCGGGGCTCTGGGGCCAACGTCCTGACTTTC	CASSQDLRGSGANVLTF
TRBV18	TRBJ2-7	-	15	-	TGTGCCAGCTCACCACCGGGGAGGGGGCTCCACGAGCAGTACTTC	CASSPPGRGLHEQYF
TRBV7-9	TRBJ2-7	TRBD2	16	-	TGTGCCAGCAGCCCTAAGAGAGCGGGAGGCTCCTACGAGCAGTACTTC	CASSPKRAGGSYEQYF
TRBV27	TRBJ2-1	TRBD2	16	few	TGTGCCAGCAGACTGATGACTAGCGGGAGGCTTAGTGAGCAGTTCTTC	CASRLMTSGRLSEQFF
TRBV10-3	TRBJ2-5	TRBD2	13	-	TGTGCCACCCGGACTAGCGGGAGAGAGACCCAGTACTTC	CATRTSGRETQYF
TRBV7-2	TRBJ1-3	-	17	-	TGTGCCAGCAGCTTAGGTCCGGGGAGGGAGGCTGGAAACACCATATATTTT	CASSLGPGREAGNTIYF
TRBV2	TRBJ2-1	-	16	many	TGTGCCAGCAGTGAATTCCAGGGAGAATTAGACAATGAGCAGTTCTTC	CASSEFQGELDNEQFF
TRBV2	TRBJ2-3	TRBD2	13	many	TGTGCCAGCAGGGGGGACTACACAGATACGCAGTATTTT	CASRGDYTDTQYF
TRBV5-1	TRBJ1-2	-	14	-	TGCGCCAGCAGCTTCGAGGGATCCTCCCGTGGCTACACCTTC	CASSFEGSSRGYTF
TRBV4-1	TRBJ1-1	-	13	few	TGCGCCAGCAGCCAATATCTGAACACTGAAGCTTTCTTT	CASSQYLNTEAFF
TRBV20-1	TRBJ2-1	-	17	-	TGCAGTGCTAGGGGCCAGCTGAGGATTTTAGGCTACAATGAGCAGTTCTTC	CSARGQLRILGYNEQFF
TRBV7-9	TRBJ1-2	-	14	few	TGTGCCAGCAGCCCTACCGGGGCCAGTGCCAGCTACACCTTC	CASSPTGASASYTF
TRBV25-1	TRBJ2-7	-	13	few	TGTGCCAGCAGTGATGACACATCCTACGAGCAGTACTTC	CASSDDTSYEQYF
TRBV2	TRBJ2-1	-	13	few	TGTGCCAGCAGAGAGACGGACTACAATGAGCAGTTCTTC	CASRETDYNEQFF
TRBV10-1	TRBJ2-7	TRBD2	15	-	TGCGCCAGCAGTGCGGGACTAGCGGGCTCCTACGAGCAGTACTTC	CASSAGLAGSYEQYF
TRBV10-3	TRBJ2-1	-	16	few	TGTGCCATCAGTGGGTCAATACTAGTCTTGAACAATGAGCAGTTCTTC	CAISGSILVLNNEQFF
TRBV20-1	TRBJ1-3	-	14	few	TGCAGTGCTAGAGTAGTGGGCTCTGGAAACACCATATATTTT	CSARVVGSGNTIYF
TRBV29-1	TRBJ2-7	-	15	-	TGCAGCGTTGGCGCCTGGCGCAGGGGTACCTACGAGCAGTACTTC	CSVGAWRRGTYEQYF
TRBV7-4	TRBJ2-7	-	15	few	TGTGCCAGCAGCTTGTTTGGAGACCATTCCTACGAGCAGTACTTC	CASSLFGDHSYEQYF
TRBV7-8	TRBJ2-5	-	14	few	TGTGCCAGCAGCGTCACCAGGGGCGGGGAGACCCAGTACTTC	CASSVTRGGETQYF
TRBV7-9	TRBJ2-5	-	11	few	TGTGCCATGGAAAGGGGCGAGACCCAGTACTTC	CAMERGETQYF
TRBV29-1	TRBJ1-1	TRBD1	13	-	TGCAGCATCCACCGGACAGGGATATTACAAGCTTTCTTT	CSIHRTGILQAFF
TRBV7-9	TRBJ1-2	-	12	many	TGTGCCAGCAGCTTGGGGACGTATGGCTACACCTTC	CASSLGTYGYTF
TRBV5-1	TRBJ1-1	-	16	-	TGCGCCAGCAGCTCACGCGGGGGAACGATGAACACTGAAGCTTTCTTT	CASSSRGGTMNTEAFF
TRBV7-8	TRBJ2-5	TRBD2	16	few	TGTGCCAGCAGCTCAAATCGACTAGCGGGAGGAGAGACCCAGTACTTC	CASSSNRLAGGETQYF
TRBV5-1	TRBJ2-7	TRBD1	16	-	TGCGCCAGCAGCTTGGACCGCGGGACAGGACACTACGAGCAGTACTTC	CASSLDRGTGHYEQYF
TRBV5-1	TRBJ1-1	-	14	-	TGCGCCAGCAGCTTGGAGAACAGAGAGACTGAAGCTTTCTTT	CASSLENRETEAFF
TRBV4-3	TRBJ2-1	-	12	-	TGCGCCAGCAGCCAATATGACAATGAGCAGTTCTTC	CASSQYDNEQFF
TRBV11-1	TRBJ2-6	-	18	-	TGTGCCTCCGCCGTGAGGGGCGTACCGAGCTCTGGGGCCAACGTCCTGACTTTC	CASAVRGVPSSGANVLTF
TRBV24-1	TRBJ2-7	-	17	-	TGTGCCACCAGTGATCCAGCACAGGGTCCGCACTCCTACGAGCAGTACTTC	CATSDPAQGPHSYEQYF
TRBV18	TRBJ2-1	TRBD1	15	many	TGTGCCAGCTCACCACAAAGGACAGGGGGTAATGAGCAGTTCTTC	CASSPQRTGGNEQFF
TRBV29-1	TRBJ2-7	TRBD1	12	-	TGCAGCGTAGGGGACAGGCCCTACGAGCAGTACTTC	CSVGDRPYEQYF
TRBV12-3/TRBV12-4	TRBJ2-7	-	12	few	TGTGCCAGCAGCTCCCCGGGGGTCGAGCAGTACTTC	CASSSPGVEQYF
TRBV5-5	TRBJ2-3	-	14	-	TGTGCCAGCAGCTTTCCTCCACGGACAGATACGCAGTATTTT	CASSFPPRTDTQYF
TRBV24-1	TRBJ2-5	TRBD1	15	many	TGTGCCACAGCCTCGGGACAGGGGGCTTGGGAGACCCAGTACTTC	CATASGQGAWETQYF
TRBV2	TRBJ2-7	TRBD1	16	-	TGTGCCAGCAGCCCTCGGGACAGGTTAAATTCCTACGAGCAGTACTTC	CASSPRDRLNSYEQYF
TRBV7-9	TRBJ2-5	-	14	-	TGTGCCAGCAGCCTGGCAAAGGGAGTTCGGACCCAGTACTTC	CASSLAKGVRTQYF
TRBV7-2	TRBJ2-5	-	14	-	TGTGCCATCGAATTATGGGGACCAGAAGAGACCCAGTACTTC	CAIELWGPEETQYF
TRBV7-2	TRBJ2-2	-	14	-	TGTGCCAGCAGCTTAAATTGGTGGGCCGGGGAGCTGTTTTTT	CASSLNWWAGELFF
TRBV3-1	TRBJ2-1	TRBD2	15	-	TGTGCCAGCAGCCAACGACTAGCGGGGAACAATGAGCAGTTCTTC	CASSQRLAGNNEQFF